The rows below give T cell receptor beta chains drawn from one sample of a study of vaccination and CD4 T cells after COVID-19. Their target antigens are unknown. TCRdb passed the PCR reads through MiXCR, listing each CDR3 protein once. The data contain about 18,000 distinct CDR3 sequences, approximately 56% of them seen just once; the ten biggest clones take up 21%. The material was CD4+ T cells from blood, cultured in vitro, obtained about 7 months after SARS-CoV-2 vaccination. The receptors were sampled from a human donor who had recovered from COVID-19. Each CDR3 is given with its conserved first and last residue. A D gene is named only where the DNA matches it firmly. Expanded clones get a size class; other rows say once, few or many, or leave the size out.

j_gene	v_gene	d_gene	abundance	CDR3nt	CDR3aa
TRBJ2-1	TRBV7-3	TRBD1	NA	TGTGCCAGCAGCTTGAACAGGGGAGTGTACAATGAGCAGTTCTTC	CASSLNRGVYNEQFF
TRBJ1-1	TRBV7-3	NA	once	TGTGCCAGCAGCTTAAACAGGAACCTTGAAGCTTTCTTT	CASSLNRNLEAFF
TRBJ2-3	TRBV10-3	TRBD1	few	TGTGCCATCGGAGCACAGGGGGCTTTCACAGATACGCAGTATTTT	CAIGAQGAFTDTQYF
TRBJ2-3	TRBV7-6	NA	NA	TGTGCCAGCAGCCCAGGGATAGCGGCTACGCAGTATTTT	CASSPGIAATQYF
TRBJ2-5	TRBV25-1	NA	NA	TGTGCCAGCAGTGTGGGCGGGGAGACCCAGTACTTC	CASSVGGETQYF
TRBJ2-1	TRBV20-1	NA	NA	TGCAGTGCTAGAGAGGCAGGGCTATACAATGAGCAGTTCTTC	CSAREAGLYNEQFF
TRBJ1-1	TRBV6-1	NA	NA	TGTGCCAGCACCTCCAGGTGGGGGAGCACTGAAGCTTTCTTT	CASTSRWGSTEAFF
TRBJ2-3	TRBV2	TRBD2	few	TGTGCCAGCAGGTCACTAGCGGGGACCACAGATACGCAGTATTTT	CASRSLAGTTDTQYF
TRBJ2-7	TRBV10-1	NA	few	TGCGCCAGCACTCCAGGGAGTAGGAGCTCCTACGAGCAGTACTTC	CASTPGSRSSYEQYF
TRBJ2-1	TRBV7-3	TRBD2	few	TGTGCCAGCAGCTTAGGACTAGCGGGAATCCACAATGAGCAGTTCTTC	CASSLGLAGIHNEQFF
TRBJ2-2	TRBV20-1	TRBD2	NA	TGCAGTGCTAGAAAGGGACTAGCGGGAGGAAACACCGGGGAGCTGTTTTTT	CSARKGLAGGNTGELFF
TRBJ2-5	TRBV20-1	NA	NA	TGCAGTGCTAGAGGGGTGGAGACCCAGTACTTC	CSARGVETQYF
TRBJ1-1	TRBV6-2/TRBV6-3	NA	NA	TGTGCCAGCAGTCTAGGTACTGAAGCTTTCTTT	CASSLGTEAFF
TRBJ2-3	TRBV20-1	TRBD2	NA	TGCAGTGCTATTGGTTTCCTAGCGGGGGCAGATACGCAGTATTTT	CSAIGFLAGADTQYF
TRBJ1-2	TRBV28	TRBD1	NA	TGTGCCAGCAGTGGACAGGGGGGTGCGGGCTATGGCTACACCTTC	CASSGQGGAGYGYTF
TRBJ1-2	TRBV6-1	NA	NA	TGTGCCAGCAGTGAATATCCGGGGACAAACTATGGCTACACCTTC	CASSEYPGTNYGYTF
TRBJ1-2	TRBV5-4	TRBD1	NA	TGTGCCAGCAGCTTCCCGGGACAGGGGGAGGCTGGCTACACCTTC	CASSFPGQGEAGYTF
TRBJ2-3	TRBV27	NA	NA	TGTGCCAGCAGTCCCGATTGGGGGGTAGATACGCAGTATTTT	CASSPDWGVDTQYF
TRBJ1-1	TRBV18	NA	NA	TGTGCCAGCTCACGAGAGTACACTGAAGCTTTCTTT	CASSREYTEAFF
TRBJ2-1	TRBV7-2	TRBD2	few	TGTGCCAGCAGCATTAGCGGGGGGAACGCCAATGAGCAGTTCTTC	CASSISGGNANEQFF
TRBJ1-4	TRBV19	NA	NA	TGTGCCAGTAGCCTGACCGGACGGGGTGAAAAACTGTTTTTT	CASSLTGRGEKLFF
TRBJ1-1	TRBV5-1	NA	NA	TGCGCCAGCAGCCGAACGACAGGTTCCACTGAAGCTTTCTTT	CASSRTTGSTEAFF
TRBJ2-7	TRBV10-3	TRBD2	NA	TGTGCCATCAGGGAGGGGACTAGAGCCTACGAGCAGTACTTC	CAIREGTRAYEQYF
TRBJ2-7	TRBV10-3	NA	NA	TGTGCCATCAGTGAGACCGGAAGCGAGCAGTACTTC	CAISETGSEQYF
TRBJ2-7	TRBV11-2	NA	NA	TGTGCCAGCAGCTCCTCGGGAAGCGAGCAGTACTTC	CASSSSGSEQYF
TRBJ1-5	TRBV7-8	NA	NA	TGTGCCAGCAGCTTTTCGGCGGGTCAGCCCCAGCATTTT	CASSFSAGQPQHF
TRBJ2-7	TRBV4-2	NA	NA	TGTGCCAGCAGCCAGAGGGACTCGCGGGCGTCCTACGAGCAGTACTTC	CASSQRDSRASYEQYF